This T cell receptor beta chain was captured in a study of blood T cell repertoires in COVID-19. Study overall: The samples span acute and convalescent COVID-19 from the United States, Italy and Spain.

CDR3 length equals 13 residues. Germline lookup yields CDR1 SGHDT and CDR2 YYEEEE. Trimming at V came to 4 bases and at J to 7 bases, leaving 5 bases not matched to a gene. Assay used: immunoSEQ multiplex PCR; TCRdb lists only in-frame clones, some missing. The table records about 410,000 clones, around 90% of them present only once. The receptor was derived from a young man who had recovered from COVID-19. Specimen: PBMCs or T cells enriched from blood (not recorded which). The rearrangement joins TRBV5-6 to TRBJ1-5; 7 nucleotides agree with TRBD1. The CDR3, as DNA: TGTGCCAGCAGCCAAACAGGGGCCCAGCCCCAGCATTTT. Its protein is CASSQTGAQPQHF.